The present T cell receptor beta chain was sequenced within a study of identical twins. In TCRdb, the 5' RACE reads were re-called with MiXCR into one record per CDR3 protein. The sample carries hundreds of thousands of distinct CDR3 sequences, approximately 25% recorded once. CDR1 MNHEY and CDR2 SVGAGI come from the germline V gene. The germline V and J ends were trimmed by 3 bases and 6 bases, with 7 bases remaining between them. The length of the CDR3 is 12 residues. Healthy Caucasians made up all donors. This sample was also put to use in a study of T cells expressing NK-cell markers. This second study notes: The share of CD8+ T cells held by dominant NKG2C+ clonotypes was about 1.0-8% in roughly 6 donors.

The source of this sequence is a woman aged 18-35 years in good health. Sequencing was performed on CD4+ T cells sorted from blood. The chain employs TRBV6-5 and TRBJ2-3, with D maybe TRBD2 (6 bases). The CDR3 spells CASSYRGDTQYF. In DNA, the CDR3 is TGTGCCAGCAGTTATCGGGGGGATACGCAGTATTTT.